This T cell receptor (beta chain) is from a study of shared clonotypes between healthy human individuals. Across the whole study: Aged 18 to 49, the donors were two women and a few men. Whole-study results and caveats: It was only blood that was sampled, and tissue repertoires likely differ.

Note on this clone: Its antigen is not known.

CDR3 size: 13 residues. Per the germline V gene, CDR1 is GTSNPN and CDR2 is SVGIG (reference sequence). V was clipped by 5 bases and J by 4 bases, with 14 bases between them. Unsorted PBMC DNA was sequenced on ten immunoSEQ deep assay plates. Repertoires were generated with immunoSEQ multiplex PCR, while TCRdb's copy carries only in-frame clones and drops some. The data contain roughly 500,000 clones, almost 80% of them singletons. The clonotype originates from a woman in her thirties or forties in good health. Some clones in this sample may be carry-over from other donors' samples. The chain recombines TRBV30 with TRBJ1-2; weak D call: TRBD1 (6 bases). Source material: PBMCs. This CDR3 reads CAWGIGGIYGYTF. In nucleotides, the CDR3 is TGTGCCTGGGGGATAGGGGGTATCTATGGCTACACCTTC. The full variable domain, rest sourced from reference TRBV30 and TRBJ1-2, is SQTIHQWPATLVQPVGSPLSLECTVEGTSNPNLYWYRQAAGRGLQLLFYSVGIGQISSEVPQNLSASRPQDRQFILSSKKLLLSDSGFYLCAWGIGGIYGYTFGSGTRLTVV.